Each of the 7 T cell receptor beta chains below was sequenced from the same sample in a study of T cell repertoires in cytomegalovirus infection. Using its own MiXCR run on the reads, TCRdb lists one record per CDR3 protein. The sample has around 300,000 distinct CDR3 sequences, roughly 25% seen once. No antigens are known for them. The source was cultured PBMCs, collected from culture after CMV antigen stimulation. The source of these receptors is a human donor in good health (CMV status not recorded). Some clones in this sample may be carry-over from other donors' samples.

This clonotype was observed a handful of times. The chain is built from TRBV20-1 and TRBJ2-5; D ambiguous. Trimming removed 0 bases at V and 2 bases at J, with 10 bases between. This CDR3 comprises 14 residues. Per the germline V gene, CDR1 is DFQATT and CDR2 is SNEGSKA (reference sequence). The CDR3 reads CSARDRRVQETQYF. CDR3 DNA: TGCAGTGCTAGAGATAGAAGGGTTCAAGAGACCCAGTACTTC.

This clonotype was recorded a few times. This sequence joins TRBV7-8 and TRBJ1-5, with TRBD1 matching over 8 bases. This CDR3 has 15 residues. V was pared by 5 bases and J by 7 bases, with 10 bases of the junction left unmatched. CDR1 is SGHVS, CDR2 FQNEAQ, per germline. This CDR3 reads CASSRNQGAAQPQHF. CDR3 DNA: TGTGCCAGCAGCCGGAATCAGGGGGCAGCCCAGCCCCAGCATTTT. Complete variable domain (other parts from reference TRBV7-8 and TRBJ1-5): GAGVSQSPRYKVAKRGQDVALRCDPISGHVSLFWYQQALGQGPEFLTYFQNEAQLDKSGLPSDRFFAERPEGSVSTLKIQRTQQEDSAVYLCASSRNQGAAQPQHFGDGTRLSIL.

The genes are TRBV6-6 and TRBJ1-1, with a tentative D call TRBD1 (6 bases). Germline loops: CDR1 MNHNY, CDR2 SVGAGI (reference sequence). Trimming shortened V by 4 bases and J by 3 bases, and 15 bases separated the two germline ends. The CDR3 totals 15 residues. The CDR3, as DNA: TGTGCCAGCAGTTTCGGGGGGGCGCGGCACACTGAAGCTTTCTTT. It encodes CASSFGGARHTEAFF.

V usage is TRBV12-3 or TRBV12-4 and J usage is TRBJ2-1; maybe TRBD2 (6 bases). V was trimmed by 9 bases and J by 4 bases, leaving 16 bases between them. This CDR3 contains 14 residues. The CDR3 nucleotides are TGTGCCAGTACGATCGGGAGTACGTACAATGAGCAGTTCTTC. The encoded protein is CASTIGSTYNEQFF.

The gene calls are TRBV19 and TRBJ2-2; no reliable D call. Germline-derived CDR1 and CDR2 are LNHDA and SQIVND (reference sequence). The germline V and J ends were trimmed by 3 bases and 2 bases, with 10 bases remaining between them. The length of the CDR3 is 15 residues. The CDR3 spells CASSMEGLNTGELFF. CDR3 sequence (DNA): TGTGCCAGTAGTATGGAAGGGCTTAACACCGGGGAGCTGTTTTTT. Variable domain in full (rest from reference TRBV19 and TRBJ2-2): DGGITQSPKYLFRKEGQNVTLSCEQNLNHDAMYWYRQDPGQGLRLIYYSQIVNDFQKGDIAEGYSVSREKKESFPLTVTSAQKNPTAFYLCASSMEGLNTGELFFGEGSRLTVL.

The chain is built from TRBV6-6 and TRBJ2-7; 7 bases agree with TRBD2. The V gene's germline CDR1 is MNHNY and CDR2 SVGAGI (reference sequence). The CDR3 totals 15 residues. J lost 0 bases, V lost 8 bases, and 10 bases had no gene match. CDR3 in amino acids: CASWGRGGYSYEQYF. CDR3 in DNA: TGTGCCAGCTGGGGTCGCGGGGGATACTCCTACGAGCAGTACTTC.

Concerning this clonotype itself: A read error may account for a junction end that differs from germline. The chain links TRBV27 to TRBJ2-1; 7 nucleotides match TRBD2. This CDR3 has 15 amino acids. From germline, CDR1 is MNHEY and CDR2 SMNVEV (reference sequence). This CDR3 reads CASSLSTVLGRERFF. CDR3 coding DNA: TGTGCCAGCAGTTTATCCACAGTGTTAGGGAGGGAGCGGTTCTTC.